What follows describes a single T cell receptor (beta chain). The specificity of this receptor is unknown. No per-base quality is available; no much larger clone lies one base away. This specimen comes from a study of cytomegalovirus exposure and HLA in healthy donors (dated by TCRdb to the late 2010s). A note on the overall study: An earlier analysis of around 600 of the donors reported approximately 270 Gb of sequence data and 100 million to 130 million unique TCR beta sequences from about 200 million T cells. The study profiled the T cell repertoires of some 610 subjects by immunosequencing and related them to cytomegalovirus serostatus. Several DR-DQ haplotypes were treated as single units for association and clustering because of strong linkage in the cohort. Donor age, sex, ethnicity and CMV serostatus were compiled alongside the repertoire data. In the later analysis, no new phenotypic data were used to find candidate immune exposures; instead, reliance was placed on TCR beta sequences and their occurrence across donors. Roughly 300 gigabases of sequencing data and 78 million or so unique TCR sequences were included in an early release covering about 700 HLA-typed donors. A later genetic analysis took genome-wide SNP genotypes for about 55% of the 666 donors and used that subset as a discovery cohort. A later analysis re-examined previously published TCR beta repertoires from about 670 donors and added high-resolution HLA genotyping to investigate patterns of TCR occurrence. In addition to the first cohort of approximately 650 subjects, a separate validation cohort of 130 or so different subjects was used. Of the roughly 400 genotyped donors, more than 75% were placed in the genetic ancestry cluster associated with self-reported Caucasian donors. An earlier analysis of approximately 630 of the donors applied high-throughput TCR beta sequencing to assess whether each TCR beta V gene segment acted as functional or pseudogenic. The study aimed to test whether cataloging public T cell receptors could reveal signatures of past pathogen exposure. The number of typed donors differed by locus: 629-630 for A, B, C, DRB1 and DQB1; 500 to 550 for DQA1; about 600 for DPA1; and about 450 for DPB1. Every discovery cohort repertoire had been produced on one sequencing platform. To predict cytomegalovirus infection status, the study combined high-throughput TCR immunosequencing, statistical association of individual TCRs with disease status, and machine learning. Across 398 genotyped donors of the cohort, an average of roughly 200,000 unique TCR beta nucleotide sequences per donor were sequenced, and roughly a sixth of those sequences were non-productive. HLA typing included class I and class II loci at four-digit resolution.

Libraries were prepared through the immunoSEQ multiplex PCR assay. For the multiplex PCR, a mixture combining 60 forward primers for TCR Vbeta segments and 13 reverse primers for TCR Jbeta segments was used. A multiplex PCR assay on genomic DNA amplified the CDR3 region of rearranged TCR beta genes. Amplified TCR beta libraries were sequenced as 87-base-pair reads on the Illumina HiSeq System. The paper's processing steps were these. Across the 600 to 700 repertoires, a later analysis counted approximately 83 million unique TCR beta chains, 9.5 million to 13 million of which were shared by at least two donors. Raw reads were error-corrected and collapsed into unique sequences by a nearest-neighbor algorithm in which closely related sequences were merged to remove PCR and sequencing errors. Alignment of CDR3 sequences to IMGT reference sequences was used to assign V, D and J gene segments. For a sequence to be retained, a match of at least six nucleotides to both a V gene segment and a J gene segment was required. A rearrangement was called productive if the CDR3 had no stop codons and remained in frame with V and J, and every other rearrangement was called non-productive. CDR3 was defined by IMGT convention, running from the second conserved V-encoded cysteine to the conserved J-encoded phenylalanine. In an earlier analysis of 550 to 650 of the donors, sequences lacking an unambiguous match to a single V gene segment were excluded. In an earlier analysis of several hundred of the donors, V segments were called functional above 56.7% productive rearrangements and were called segregating when the between-donor standard deviation exceeded 5%. To diagnose cytomegalovirus status from the catalog of TCR beta chain sequences, a statistical classification framework was built. In a later analysis, V and J genes were assigned by comparing TCR nucleotide sequences against IMGT/GENE-DB human TR gene sequences. Using the TCRdist pipeline, a later analysis assigned CDR3 sequences along with most-parsimonious VDJ recombination scenarios. In a later analysis, each TCR beta chain was defined by its CDR3 amino acid sequence together with its V-gene family, and reads without a unique V-gene family were excluded. To address suspected cross-contamination and a sequencing artifact, a later analysis removed around 600 highly shared, low-generation-probability nucleotide sequences. In a later analysis, a clonal expansion index was calculated for each public chain from normalized within-repertoire ranks of inferred template counts. A later analysis computed generation probabilities with a VDJ recombination model fitted to out-of-frame rearrangements, and checked the results against IGoR. In a later analysis, TCR-TCR, TCR-HLA and TCR-CMV co-occurrence was scored with hypergeometric tests, and a repertoire-size bias correction was applied to TCR pairs. In a later analysis, false discovery rates were estimated by permuting HLA or CMV assignments 20 times. In a later analysis, co-occurring TCRs were grouped using DBSCAN, and TCRdist sequence similarity was added for clustering within HLA-allele-positive subsets. For co-occurrence clustering, repertoires with fewer than 30,000 or more than 120,000 public chains were excluded, along with about five repertoires with anomalous nucleotide sharing. TCRdb took over this immuneACCESS table, retaining in-frame rearrangements with V and J assigned. Such tables are incomplete; in checked studies, under half of the missing clones stem from an unresolved V gene, and the remainder is unexplained. D and trimming were read from the DNA, whereas the V and J calls and clone size are those reported in that table. The sample contains under 150,000 clones, 80% to 85% of them found a single time. Of the sample, approximately 1.1% falls within the top ten clones.

The study at large found these results: Most CMV-associated TCR beta chains appeared to be HLA-restricted in a later analysis, and the HLA associations seemed to be driven largely by CMV exposure. When HLA alleles, especially DR and DQ, strongly co-occurred, attributing TCR associations to individual alleles was difficult. Roughly uniform sequencing depth across donors was assumed in presence/absence analyses, although this assumption may not hold. In a later genetic analysis, a missense DCLRE1C variant was associated with V-gene and J-gene trimming of TCR beta chains, and the association was replicated in an independent cohort. Most TCR sequences were observed very rarely across donors, whereas some public TCRs were present in many individuals. The authors suggested that the approach could potentially be extended to other disease states and immunological phenotypes. In an earlier analysis of 450 to 750 of the donors, most TCR beta V segments appeared in productive rearrangements about 90% or about 30% of the time, broadly matching IMGT annotations. In a later analysis, HLA-associated TCR beta chains were found to be more clonally expanded and to have lower generation probabilities than equally common non-associated chains. In a later analysis, TCR association rates were found to vary across HLA loci, with the most associated TCRs seen for DRB1 alleles and the fewest for HLA-C alleles. The classifier was reported to diagnose cytomegalovirus status with high specificity and sensitivity in both the original cohort and the validation cohort. Seventeen rarely observed V segments, including chromosome 9 orphons, were excluded from the earlier analysis of some 590 of the donors because counts were too low. A few of the identified cytomegalovirus-associated TCR beta chains were confirmed in vitro to be specific for cytomegalovirus antigens. Linkage disequilibrium might explain the correlated functional status among segregating V segments, but an unknown experimental factor could not be ruled out. The cohort was sequenced for TCR beta chains only, and without alpha or paired-chain data the features that could be detected were limited. A later analysis associated 15,000 to 20,000 TCR beta sequences with specific HLA alleles at a false discovery rate of 0.05. The study listed 164 TCR beta chains as associated with cytomegalovirus. The sequencing pipeline was judged likely to have produced a cluster of highly shared sequence variants as a technical artifact. The only immune exposure information available for the cohort was CMV serostatus. A further reported finding was that TCR beta sequences accurately predicted the HLA-A and HLA-B alleles for most subjects in the first cohort. A later genetic analysis reported fewer N-insertions in productive TCRs among donors in an Asian-associated ancestry cluster than the roughly 700-donor mean. HLA typing was unavailable for some donors at each locus, so association tests used only the typed subset. A later analysis reported that several top co-occurrence clusters appeared linked to parvovirus B19, influenza, CMV and Epstein-Barr virus.

In total, just over 650 healthy bone marrow donors made up the cohort. Cohort members were all nominally healthy when sampled, although unrecorded immune exposures were likely present. The donor tested CMV seronegative and was one of the 352 seronegative cohort members. A peripheral blood sample was provided by each donor, and peripheral blood mononuclear cells were used for TCR beta sequencing. Genomic DNA was extracted from the blood cell samples with the Qiagen DNeasy Blood Extraction Kit. The origin of this receptor is a boy between 10 and 17 years old in good health and CMV-seronegative. Input material: PBMCs.

The sequenced DNA is TGCGCCAGCAGCTCCCTGTGGACAGGGGCCAGCGAAAGTGACAATGAGCAGTTCTTC. The translation is CASSSLWTGASESDNEQFF. The chain joins TRBV5-1 to TRBJ2-1; TRBD1 lines up with 9 middle nucleotides. Its CDR3 holds 19 amino acids, cysteine through phenylalanine. Kept here is only the CDR3 DNA, which spans 57 bases and is read in frame from base 1. CDR1 is given as SGHRS and CDR2 as YFSETQ, both from the germline V gene. Ends trimmed: V by 3 bases, J by 5 bases; bases unmatched to a gene: 18.